The present T cell receptor (beta chain) was sequenced within a study of blood T cell repertoires in COVID-19. Study background: T cells, B-cell-depleted T cells, or PBMCs supplied cDNA or gDNA.

The CDR3 totals 14 residues. Assay used: immunoSEQ multiplex PCR; TCRdb lists only in-frame clones, some missing. The sample carries fewer than 200,000 clones, approximately 87% recorded once. The gene calls are TRBV21-1 and TRBJ1-1. TRBV21-1 is an annotated pseudogene. The receptor comes from a man aged 35-49 years with active or convalescent COVID-19. The sequencing input was peripheral blood. The CDR3, as DNA: TGTGCCAGCAGCACCCATCAACGGGACACTGAAGCTTTCTTT. It translates to CASSTHQRDTEAFF.